Shown below are 22 T cell receptor beta chains from a single sample sequenced in a study of blood T cell repertoires in COVID-19. The assay was immunoSEQ multiplex PCR, and TCRdb's table has in-frame clones only and misses some. This sample yields over 200,000 clones, of which about 84% are seen a single time; approximately 8% belongs to the top ten. Source material: peripheral blood. These receptors all come from a woman aged 80 or older with COVID-19, enrolled during active disease.

This chain links TRBV4-1 with TRBJ1-2, with a tentative D call TRBD1 (6 bases). Trimming removed 3 bases at V and 2 bases at J, with 19 bases between. The CDR3 is made up of 17 amino acids. Germline values: CDR1 MGHRA, CDR2 YSYEKL. The CDR3 spells CASSQGGNTGRNYGYTF. The CDR3 DNA is TGCGCCAGCAGCCAGGGGGGGAATACAGGGCGAAACTATGGCTACACCTTC.

The V gene is TRBV19, the J gene TRBJ2-5; TRBD2 aligns across 8 bases. V was pared by 5 bases and J by 5 bases, with 4 bases of the junction left unmatched. The CDR3 is 13 residues long. Germline V gives CDR1 LNHDA, CDR2 SQIVND (reference sequence). CDR3 bases: TGTGCCAGTAGTGAGCAGCGGGGGGAGACCCAGTACTTC. Its protein product is CASSEQRGETQYF.

This chain joins TRBV4-2 and TRBJ1-4; D is perhaps TRBD1 (6 bases). The V gene's germline CDR1 is LGHNA and CDR2 YNFKEQ. The ends were cut back, 0 bases at V and 4 bases at J, with 9 bases in the middle. The CDR3 length is 15 residues. CDR3 sequence reads: CASSQDRTVNEKLFF. The CDR3 DNA follows: TGTGCCAGCAGCCAAGACCGGACAGTTAATGAAAAACTGTTTTTT.

In this sample, this clone turned up once. This CDR3 is CASSLLGTGNNEKLFF. DNA of the CDR3: TGCGCCAGCAGCTTATTAGGGACAGGGAATAATGAAAAACTGTTTTTT. The chain joins TRBV5-1 to TRBJ1-4, with 9 nucleotides matching TRBD1. CDR3 size: 16 residues. The germline CDR1 and CDR2 sequences are SGHRS and YFSETQ. V shed 2 bases, J shed 4 bases, and the junction held 6 bases outside the gene matches.

The chain employs TRBV5-8 and TRBJ1-2; 9 positions agree with TRBD1. The CDR3 is 13 amino acids. V trimming: 4 bases; J trimming: 8 bases; junction bases outside the gene matches: 6. Germline lookup yields CDR1 SGHTS and CDR2 YDEGEE. The CDR3 here is CASSQNRGPGYTF. CDR3 DNA: TGTGCCAGCAGCCAAAACAGGGGGCCGGGCTACACCTTC.

The chain has TRBV5-1 and TRBJ2-1; perhaps TRBD2 as D (5 bases). Germline V gives CDR1 SGHRS, CDR2 YFSETQ. The CDR3 extends over 16 amino acids. V lost 0 bases to trimming and J lost 0 bases, with 10 bases between them. CDR3 residues: CASSLGGSHSYNEQFF. CDR3 nucleotides: TGCGCCAGCAGCTTGGGAGGGTCCCACTCCTACAATGAGCAGTTCTTC.

This chain links TRBV7-9 with TRBJ2-2; tentative D call: TRBD2 (6 bases). The V and J ends lost 8 bases and 0 bases respectively, with 16 bases between them. The CDR3 runs to 16 residues. Germline CDR1 reads SEHNR; CDR2 reads FQNEAQ (reference sequence). The CDR3 DNA follows: TGTGCCAGCCCCAGGGTCGGCGGGGCGAACACCGGGGAGCTGTTTTTT. This encodes CASPRVGGANTGELFF.

In this sample, this clone turned up once. The rearrangement joins TRBV5-4 to TRBJ1-3; possibly TRBD1 for D (5 bases). The CDR3 totals 14 residues. Germline assignment: CDR1 SGHNT and CDR2 YYREEE (reference sequence). Trimming took 3 bases from V and 2 from J, leaving 9 bases between them. In nucleotides, the CDR3 is TGTGCCAGCAGCTACCCAGGGACTGGAAACACCATATATTTT. This translates into CASSYPGTGNTIYF.

This chain links TRBV18 with TRBJ2-1, with 11 bases aligning to TRBD1. J lost 10 bases, V lost 0 bases, and 5 bases had no gene match. CDR3 length: 15 amino acids. Germline-derived CDR1 and CDR2 are KGHSH and LQKENI. CDR3: CASSPPGQGAGEQFF. The CDR3 nucleotides read TGTGCCAGCTCACCACCAGGACAGGGGGCAGGAGAGCAGTTCTTC.

The chain links TRBV5-1 to TRBJ2-5; 7 bases fit TRBD2. Germline CDR1 is SGHRS and CDR2 is YFSETQ. CDR3 length: 15 residues. V shed 5 bases, J shed 2 bases, and the junction held 9 bases outside the gene matches. The CDR3 DNA reads as TGCGCCAGCAGTATAGGGAGGGCCCCGCAAGAGACCCAGTACTTC. This encodes CASSIGRAPQETQYF.

The J gene is TRBJ1-1, the V gene TRBV2; the D gene is possibly TRBD1 (6 bases). The germline V and J ends were trimmed by 4 bases and 6 bases, with 18 bases remaining between them. Germline V gene data show CDR1 as SNHLY and CDR2 as FYNNEI. This CDR3 is 15 amino acids long. CDR3 protein: CASSAVGQWGPEAFF. The CDR3 nucleotides are TGTGCCAGCAGTGCGGTAGGACAGTGGGGCCCTGAAGCTTTCTTT.

The rearrangement links TRBV5-1 to TRBJ2-5; 11 nucleotides agree with TRBD2. Per germline, CDR1 SGHRS and CDR2 YFSETQ. Losses at the gene ends were 3 bases for V and 2 bases for J; bases not matched to a gene: 3. CDR3 length equals 15 residues. Here the CDR3 DNA reads TGCGCCAGCAGCTCGCTAGCGGGGGGTCAAGAGACCCAGTACTTC. The encoded protein is CASSSLAGGQETQYF.

Here the CDR3 reads CASTPPAGTEAFF. The CDR3 coding sequence is TGTGCCAGCACCCCCCCGGCCGGGACTGAAGCTTTCTTT. V and J are TRBV2 and TRBJ1-1, with D hard to call. This CDR3 comprises 13 residues. V lost 7 bases, J lost 5 bases, and 14 bases lay in between. Germline-derived CDR1 and CDR2 are SNHLY and FYNNEI.

The chain is built from TRBV3-1 (or the pseudogene TRBV3-2) and TRBJ2-3; TRBD2 aligns across 8 bases. CDR3 length: 15 residues. CDR1 is LGHDT and CDR2 is YNNKEL in the germline V gene (reference sequence). Trimming cost V 2 bases and J 4 bases; bases outside gene matches: 5. The CDR3 loop reads CASSQIAGGSDTQYF. The CDR3 nucleotides are TGTGCCAGCAGCCAAATCGCGGGGGGTTCAGATACGCAGTATTTT.

J is TRBJ1-5 and V is TRBV7-2, with D possibly matching TRBD1 (5 bases). Germline values: CDR1 SGHTA, CDR2 FQGNSA. V dropped 5 bases and J dropped 9 bases, with 11 bases sitting between them. This CDR3 is built from 12 residues. The CDR3: CASSRDGGPQHF. The CDR3, as DNA: TGTGCCAGCAGCCGAGACGGGGGGCCCCAGCATTTT.

The chain carries TRBV5-6 and TRBJ1-2; 8 bases fit TRBD1. The V and J ends lost 0 bases and 4 bases, in that order; junction bases with no gene match: 11. The V gene's germline CDR1 is SGHDT and CDR2 YYEEEE. This CDR3 comprises 17 residues. CDR3 residues: CASSLDPGQASPYGYTF. The CDR3 DNA follows: TGTGCCAGCAGCTTGGATCCGGGACAGGCCTCACCCTATGGCTACACCTTC.

This clone was detected only once. The V gene is TRBV5-1, the J gene TRBJ2-1; tentative D call: TRBD1 (6 bases). CDR1 and CDR2 (germline): SGHRS, YFSETQ. Trimming shortened V by 0 bases and J by 12 bases, and 19 bases separated the two germline ends. This CDR3 has 15 amino acids. The CDR3 sequence is CASSLGDTTNMVQFF. The CDR3 coding sequence is TGCGCCAGCAGCTTGGGGGACACCACCAACATGGTGCAGTTCTTC.

The V and J genes are TRBV2 and TRBJ2-3, with D possibly matching TRBD2 (5 bases). The germline CDR1 and CDR2 sequences are SNHLY and FYNNEI. V dropped 4 bases and J dropped 3 bases, with 14 bases sitting between them. CDR3 length: 15 amino acids. The CDR3 reads CASSGQSSKTDTQYF. In DNA, the CDR3 is TGTGCCAGCAGTGGACAATCTAGCAAGACAGATACGCAGTATTTT.

The chain employs TRBV18 and TRBJ2-3, with D unresolved. Germline assignment: CDR1 KGHSH and CDR2 LQKENI. V lost 3 bases and J 1 base, leaving 5 bases between the germline ends. There are 13 residues in the CDR3. DNA for the CDR3: TGTGCCAGCTCACCGCGAGGCACAGATACGCAGTATTTT. This gives the protein CASSPRGTDTQYF.

The sample holds many counts of this clone. The chain carries TRBV11-2 and TRBJ1-1, with 10 positions matching TRBD1. After removal of 3 bases from V and 5 bases from J, the junction contained 6 bases not matched to a gene. This CDR3 has 15 amino acids. CDR1 is SGHAT, CDR2 FQNNGV, per germline. Here the CDR3 reads CASSFTGTGATEAFF. DNA of the CDR3: TGTGCCAGCAGCTTTACCGGGACAGGGGCTACTGAAGCTTTCTTT.

This rearrangement joins TRBV10-1 to TRBJ1-5; possibly TRBD1 for D (5 bases). V shed 3 bases and J shed 4 bases, with 10 bases lying between them. The CDR3 sequence is 14 residues long. CDR1 and CDR2 from the germline V gene are WNHNN and SYGVQD (reference sequence). The CDR3 reads CASSDGAGNQPQHF. In nucleotides, the CDR3 is TGCGCCAGCAGTGATGGGGCCGGGAATCAGCCCCAGCATTTT.

This clone was recorded only once. V gene TRBV5-4 combines with J gene TRBJ1-2; tentative D call: TRBD1 (5 bases). The CDR3 runs 13 residues. The germline CDR1 and CDR2 sequences are SGHNT and YYREEE (reference sequence). The ends were cut back, 0 bases at V and 4 bases at J, with 7 bases in the middle. CDR3: CASSLEGSYGYTF. CDR3 nucleotide sequence: TGTGCCAGCAGCTTGGAGGGGTCCTATGGCTACACCTTC.